Following are 21 T cell receptor beta chains from one sample sequenced in a study of technical replicates of blood from a few donors. Repertoires were generated with immunoSEQ multiplex PCR, while TCRdb's copy carries only in-frame clones and drops some. The sample holds 81,000 or so clones, about 96% seen once. What was sequenced was T cells isolated from PBMCs. The receptors originated from a human donor in good health.

The chain is built from TRBV27 and TRBJ1-2; D is possibly TRBD1 (5 bases). The CDR3 runs to 15 residues. CDR1 is MNHEY and CDR2 is SMNVEV in the germline V gene (reference sequence). Between the trimmed V and J ends, which lost 8 bases and 5 bases, there was a span of 21 bases. CDR3 region: CASAENGGLGYGYTF. CDR3 DNA: TGTGCCAGCGCCGAAAACGGGGGACTTGGGTATGGCTACACCTTC.

The chain employs TRBV7-9 and TRBJ2-7; D may be TRBD2 (5 bases). V was cut by 0 bases and J by 7 bases, with 7 bases left in between. Germline-derived CDR1 and CDR2 are SEHNR and FQNEAQ (reference sequence). The CDR3 covers 12 residues. CDR3 sequence: CASSLARGEQYF. CDR3 DNA sequence: TGTGCCAGCAGCTTAGCGCGCGGGGAGCAGTACTTC.

V is TRBV7-8 and J is TRBJ2-7, with 9 bases matching TRBD1. The CDR3 is made up of 14 amino acids. Trimming took 4 bases from V and 2 from J; bases not matched to a gene: 3. Germline loops: CDR1 SGHVS, CDR2 FQNEAQ. In nucleotides, the CDR3 is TGTGCCAGCAGCTGGGGGACAGGGCCCTACGAGCAGTACTTC. This gives the protein CASSWGTGPYEQYF.

J is TRBJ2-6 and V is TRBV30; D call uncertain. The CDR3 has 16 amino acids. CDR1 GTSNPN and CDR2 SVGIG come from the germline V gene (reference sequence). Between the trimmed V and J ends, which lost 0 bases and 0 bases, there was a span of 9 bases. The CDR3 protein is CAWSVRPYSGANVLTF. CDR3 nucleotides: TGTGCCTGGAGTGTACGCCCCTACTCTGGGGCCAACGTCCTGACTTTC.

The chain recombines TRBV19 with TRBJ2-1; a weak D match, TRBD2 (6 bases). Trimming cost V 1 base and J 4 bases, with 11 bases left between them. Per the germline V gene, CDR1 is LNHDA and CDR2 is SQIVND (reference sequence). The CDR3 runs 15 residues. The CDR3 reads CASSIAGGTYNEQFF. The DNA for the CDR3 is TGTGCCAGTAGTATAGCTGGAGGGACTTACAATGAGCAGTTCTTC.

V and J are TRBV30 and TRBJ1-6; D not certain. The length of the CDR3 is 13 residues. In germline, CDR1 is GTSNPN, CDR2 SVGIG (reference sequence). V was trimmed by 5 bases and J by 10 bases, leaving 15 bases between them. DNA of the CDR3: TGTGCCTGGGAAGGTCGGGGTTTCTCACCCCTCCACTTT. This gives the protein CAWEGRGFSPLHF.

The rearrangement links TRBV5-1 to TRBJ2-2; perhaps TRBD2 as D (5 bases). The CDR3 totals 14 residues. V was trimmed by 9 bases and J by 8 bases, leaving 20 bases between them. The germline CDR1 and CDR2 sequences are SGHRS and YFSETQ. Here the CDR3 DNA reads TGCGCCACCCTAGATCCTTCGGGGTCAGGGGAGCTGTTTTTT. This encodes CATLDPSGSGELFF.

The chain employs TRBV18 and TRBJ2-2; 10 nucleotides match TRBD2. The V gene end was trimmed by 0 bases and the J gene end by 1 base; junction bases not matched to a gene: 11. The CDR3 is 20 residues long. Germline V CDR1 and CDR2: KGHSH, LQKENI. The CDR3 sequence: CASSPPRKSGRARNTGELFF. In DNA, the CDR3 is TGTGCCAGCTCACCACCCAGGAAAAGCGGGAGGGCCAGGAACACCGGGGAGCTGTTTTTT.

The rearrangement joins TRBV4-1 to TRBJ1-1; tentatively, D is TRBD1 (5 bases). CDR1 and CDR2 from the germline V gene are MGHRA and YSYEKL. The CDR3 length is 14 residues. Deletions cut 1 base from V and 8 bases from J, with 14 bases between. The DNA of the CDR3 is TGCGCCAGCAGCCAAGGCAGGGTAGTAGGAGAAGCTTTCTTT. Translated, it gives CASSQGRVVGEAFF.

The chain uses TRBV19 and TRBJ2-3; 9 positions match TRBD2. Germline CDR1 LNHDA, CDR2 SQIVND (reference sequence). Trimming cost V 11 bases and J 4 bases; bases outside gene matches: 13. The CDR3 loop spans 15 amino acids. The CDR3 region has the DNA TGTGCCTCCACCCGGGCGGGGGGGCCAGCAGATACGCAGTATTTT. Its protein is CASTRAGGPADTQYF.

The chain employs TRBV19 and TRBJ2-2; the match to TRBD1 covers 10 bases. The V gene's germline CDR1 is LNHDA and CDR2 SQIVND (reference sequence). V was clipped by 5 bases and J by 4 bases; unmatched bases: 10. The CDR3 has 17 residues. The DNA of the CDR3 is TGTGCCAGTAGTCCCCGGGACAGGGGCCTAGGCACCGGGGAGCTGTTTTTT. Amino acids: CASSPRDRGLGTGELFF.

The V gene is TRBV2, the J gene TRBJ2-2; D possibly corresponds to TRBD2 (5 bases). This CDR3 has 17 residues. Trimming stripped 6 bases from V and 0 bases from J, with 17 bases between. The germline gives CDR1 SNHLY, CDR2 FYNNEI. The CDR3 DNA sequence: TGTGCCAGCAGAGGCTCTCGCGACGGGACGAACACCGGGGAGCTGTTTTTT. It specifies CASRGSRDGTNTGELFF.

The chain joins TRBV5-5 to TRBJ2-7; 9 bases match TRBD1. CDR1 SGHKS and CDR2 YYEKEE come from the germline V gene (reference sequence). The J segment lost 2 bases and the V segment lost 0 bases, leaving 12 bases of the junction unmatched. The CDR3 is 18 residues long. CDR3 nucleotide sequence: TGTGCCAGCAGCTTGGCACCAGGACAGGGGCTTACCCCCTACGAGCAGTACTTC. The encoded protein is CASSLAPGQGLTPYEQYF.

This clone was picked up one time. The chain is built from TRBV5-1 and TRBJ2-5; 13 nucleotides line up with TRBD2. V lost 0 bases, J lost 4 bases, and 3 bases stayed unmatched. The CDR3 contains 16 residues. Germline V gene lookup returns CDR1 SGHRS and CDR2 YFSETQ. The CDR3 is CASSLELAGGRETQYF. DNA for the CDR3: TGCGCCAGCAGCTTGGAACTAGCGGGGGGGCGAGAGACCCAGTACTTC.

The gene calls are TRBV5-1 and TRBJ1-2; D call uncertain. The CDR3 has 14 residues. Trimming left V 4 bases short and J 6 bases short, with 16 bases between. CDR1 is SGHRS and CDR2 is YFSETQ in the germline V gene. The CDR3 sequence is CASSQSQLKNGYTF. CDR3 bases: TGCGCCAGCAGCCAGTCACAGTTAAAAAATGGCTACACCTTC.

The chain recombines TRBV7-8 with TRBJ2-5; TRBD1 aligns across 9 bases. Trimming took 3 bases from V and 4 from J; bases not matched to a gene: 9. CDR3 size: 16 residues. The V gene's germline CDR1 is SGHVS and CDR2 FQNEAQ. The CDR3 protein is CASSFPKTGGVETQYF. The CDR3 region has the DNA TGTGCCAGCAGCTTCCCTAAGACAGGGGGGGTAGAGACCCAGTACTTC.

V usage is TRBV29-1 and J usage is TRBJ2-6, with D unclear. Trimming stripped 5 bases from V and 1 base from J, with 6 bases between. The germline CDR1 and CDR2 sequences are SQVTM and ANQGSEA. There are 13 residues in the CDR3. This CDR3 reads CSVRVSGANVLTF. The CDR3 DNA reads as TGCAGCGTTCGGGTTTCTGGGGCCAACGTCCTGACTTTC.

This clone is a singleton in its sample. The chain joins TRBV6-5 to TRBJ1-3; D unresolved. CDR1 MNHEY and CDR2 SVGAGI come from the germline V gene. The CDR3 covers 16 residues. Trimming took 2 bases from V and 0 from J, leaving 11 bases between them. The CDR3 DNA reads as TGTGCCAGCAGTTACCTCGAGAGGGACTCTGGAAACACCATATATTTT. Its translation is CASSYLERDSGNTIYF.

The V gene is TRBV5-4, the J gene TRBJ2-3, with 8 bases fitting TRBD2. Germline-derived CDR1 and CDR2 are SGHNT and YYREEE (reference sequence). Germline trimming cut 1 base from V and 5 bases from J; bases unmatched to any gene: 12. The CDR3 totals 17 residues. The CDR3 sequence is CASSLLIRAGEGDTQYF. The CDR3 DNA reads TGTGCCAGCAGCTTGTTGATTCGAGCGGGAGAGGGAGATACGCAGTATTTT.

This chain connects TRBV28 to TRBJ2-1, with TRBD1 matching over 8 bases. CDR1 and CDR2 (germline): MDHEN, SYDVKM. There are 13 residues in the CDR3. The ends lost 5 bases at V and 7 bases at J; junction bases unmatched: 4. The CDR3 reads CASSPRQGNEQFF. As DNA, the CDR3 is TGTGCCAGCAGTCCAAGACAGGGGAATGAGCAGTTCTTC. Full variable domain (outside the CDR3, taken from reference TRBV28 and TRBJ2-1): DVKVTQSSRYLVKRTGEKVFLECVQDMDHENMFWYRQDPGLGLRLIYFSYDVKMKEKGDIPEGYSVSREKKERFSLILESASTNQTSMYLCASSPRQGNEQFFGPGTRLTVL.

The chain has TRBV7-2 and TRBJ2-1; unclear D gene. V was cut by 2 bases and J by 3 bases, with 5 bases left in between. The CDR3 has 13 amino acids. Germline V gene lookup returns CDR1 SGHTA and CDR2 FQGNSA. The CDR3 DNA is TGTGCCAGCAGCTTAATCCACTACAATGAGCAGTTCTTC. The encoded protein is CASSLIHYNEQFF.